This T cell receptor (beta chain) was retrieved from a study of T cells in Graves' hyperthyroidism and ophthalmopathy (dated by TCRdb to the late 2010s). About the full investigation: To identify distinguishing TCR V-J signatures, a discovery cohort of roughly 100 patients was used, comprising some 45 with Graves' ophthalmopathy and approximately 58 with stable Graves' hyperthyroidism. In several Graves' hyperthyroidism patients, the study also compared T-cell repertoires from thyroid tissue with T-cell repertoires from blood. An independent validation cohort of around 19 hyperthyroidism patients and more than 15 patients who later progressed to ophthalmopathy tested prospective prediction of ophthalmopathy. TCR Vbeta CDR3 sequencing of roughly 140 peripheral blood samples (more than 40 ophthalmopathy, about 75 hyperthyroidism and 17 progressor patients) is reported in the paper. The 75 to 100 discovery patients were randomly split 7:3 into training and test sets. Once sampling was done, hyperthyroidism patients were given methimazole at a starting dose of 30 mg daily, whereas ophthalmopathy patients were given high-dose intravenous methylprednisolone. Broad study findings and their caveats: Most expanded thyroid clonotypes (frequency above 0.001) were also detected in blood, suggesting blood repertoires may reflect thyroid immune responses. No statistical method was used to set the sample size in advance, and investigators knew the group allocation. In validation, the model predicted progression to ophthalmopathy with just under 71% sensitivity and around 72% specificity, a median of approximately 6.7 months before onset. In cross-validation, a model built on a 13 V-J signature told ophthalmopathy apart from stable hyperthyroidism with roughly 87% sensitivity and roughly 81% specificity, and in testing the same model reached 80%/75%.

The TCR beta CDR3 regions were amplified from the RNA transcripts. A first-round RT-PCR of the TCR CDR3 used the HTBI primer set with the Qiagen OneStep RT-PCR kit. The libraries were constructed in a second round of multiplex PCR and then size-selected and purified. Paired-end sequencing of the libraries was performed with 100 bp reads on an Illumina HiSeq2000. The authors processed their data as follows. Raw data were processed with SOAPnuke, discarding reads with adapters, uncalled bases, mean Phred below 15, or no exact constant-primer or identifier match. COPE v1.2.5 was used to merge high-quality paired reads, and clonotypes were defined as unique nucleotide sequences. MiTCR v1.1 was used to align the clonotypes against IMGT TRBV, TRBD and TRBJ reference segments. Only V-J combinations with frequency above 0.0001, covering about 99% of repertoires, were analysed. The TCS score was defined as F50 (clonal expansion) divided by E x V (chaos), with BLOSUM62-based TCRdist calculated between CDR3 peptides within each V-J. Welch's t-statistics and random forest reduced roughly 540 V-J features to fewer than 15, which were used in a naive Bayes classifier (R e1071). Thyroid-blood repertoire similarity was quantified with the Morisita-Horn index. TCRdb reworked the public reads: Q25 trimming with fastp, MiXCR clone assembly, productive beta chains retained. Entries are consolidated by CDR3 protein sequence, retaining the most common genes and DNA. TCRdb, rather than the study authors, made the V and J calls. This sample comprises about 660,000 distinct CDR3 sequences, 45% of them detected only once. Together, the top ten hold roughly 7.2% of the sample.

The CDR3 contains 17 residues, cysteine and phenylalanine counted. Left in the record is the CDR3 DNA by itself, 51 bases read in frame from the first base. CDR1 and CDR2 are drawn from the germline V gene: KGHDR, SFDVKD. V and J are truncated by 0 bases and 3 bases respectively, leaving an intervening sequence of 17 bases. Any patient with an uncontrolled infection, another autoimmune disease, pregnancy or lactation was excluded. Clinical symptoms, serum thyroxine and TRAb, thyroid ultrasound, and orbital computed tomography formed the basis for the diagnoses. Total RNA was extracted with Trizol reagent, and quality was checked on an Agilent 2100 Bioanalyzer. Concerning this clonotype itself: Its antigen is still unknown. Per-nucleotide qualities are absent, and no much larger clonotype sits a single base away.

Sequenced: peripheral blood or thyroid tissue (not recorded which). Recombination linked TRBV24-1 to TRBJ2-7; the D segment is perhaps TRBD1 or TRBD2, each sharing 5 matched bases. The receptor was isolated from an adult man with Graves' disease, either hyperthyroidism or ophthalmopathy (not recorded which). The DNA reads TGTGCCACCAGTGATTTGAAACCGGGACGGAAGAGCTACGAGCAGTACTTC. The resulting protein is CATSDLKPGRKSYEQYF.